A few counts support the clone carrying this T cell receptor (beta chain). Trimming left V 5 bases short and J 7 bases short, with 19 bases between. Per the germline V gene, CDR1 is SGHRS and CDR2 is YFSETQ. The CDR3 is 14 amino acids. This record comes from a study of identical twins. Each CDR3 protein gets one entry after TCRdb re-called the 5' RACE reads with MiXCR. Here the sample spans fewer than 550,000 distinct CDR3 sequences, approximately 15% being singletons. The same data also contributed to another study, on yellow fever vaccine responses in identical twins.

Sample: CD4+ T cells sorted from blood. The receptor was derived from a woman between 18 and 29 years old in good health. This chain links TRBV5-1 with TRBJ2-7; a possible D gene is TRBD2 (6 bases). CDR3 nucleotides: TGCGCCAGCAGTCATCCGGGGGTAGGATCGGAGCAGTACTTC. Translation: CASSHPGVGSEQYF.